Listed here is a single T cell receptor (beta chain). Its specific antigen is unknown. The method was bulk RNA-seq. The TruSeq Stranded RNA sample prep kit was used to generate libraries of poly-A-enriched mRNA from an input of about 1 ug total RNA. Every sample was sequenced in triplicate, with paired-end sequencing run on a HiSeq 2500. A read length of 125 nucleotides per mate was used for RNA-seq. On the authors' methods: Reads were trimmed and aligned to hg38 using STAR v2.7, and quality control was done with FASTQC, RSeQC and multiqc. Salmon 0.14.1 was used to quantify gene expression levels as transcripts per million (TPM). Principal component analysis suggested that trial, library batch, sequencing batch, treatment regimen and sex did not drive transcriptomic profiles. One entry per CDR3 protein sequence results from the TCRdb reprocessing of the reads, with DNA left out. It is TCRdb's table, rather than the study itself, that gives the V and J calls and clone size. The sample data list hundreds of distinct CDR3 sequences, and almost 99% of these were observed just once. 7% of the sample rests with the top ten.

The time point label, as the study defines it: major or complete molecular response after front-line TKI therapy. Sixteen CML patients made up the patient cohort, and matched post-remission samples were retrieved for a subset of those patients. This specimen belongs to a study of alternative splicing in chronic myeloid leukemia remission (dated by TCRdb to about 2020). Describing the broader study: Remission specimens from the trials were collected at major or complete molecular response, at 12 or 24 months of TKI therapy. The diagnostic specimens from the trials consisted of total leukocytes from peripheral blood collected in EDTA. The female/male split was 11/5 for diagnosis samples, 8/3 for remission samples and 2/4 for controls. Nine or ten diagnostic specimens, together with matched remission specimens, were obtained from the RESIST (imatinib), ENESTxtnd (nilotinib) and PINNACLE (nilotinib plus pegylated interferon) trials. The French Persistem study supplied nine CML samples, of which seven were diagnostic and two were matched remission samples. Median ages were 54 years at diagnosis, 56 at remission and 37 for healthy controls. RNA sequencing was used to profile peripheral blood obtained from chronic-phase CML patients at diagnosis and at remission, and the resulting profiles were compared with those of healthy donors. For diagnosis, remission and control samples alike, total RNA was extracted from peripheral blood mononuclear cells using Trizol. General findings and caveats noted by the study authors: Blood cell composition differed strongly depending on the timepoint, moving from an enrichment of myeloid progenitors at diagnosis to an enrichment of mature lymphoid cells at remission. At remission, blood cell composition was reshaped to resemble that of the lymphoid cell-enriched normal controls.

The CDR3 holds 15 amino acids from the cysteine to the phenylalanine. The DNA is unrecorded. From a lookup of the germline V gene, CDR1 and CDR2 are SGHTA and FQGNSA. This TCR was recovered from an adult with chronic myeloid leukemia. The chain links TRBV7-2 with TRBJ2-7; absent DNA, TCRdb's TRBD2 call cannot be checked. The specimen was PBMCs or total blood leukocytes (not recorded which), collected during remission. The CDR3 protein is CASSLASGLLYEQYF.